This T cell receptor (beta chain) emerged from a study of T cell responses to AZD1222 COVID-19 vaccine. The CDR3 consists of 14 residues. The germline V and J ends were trimmed by 7 bases and 0 bases, with 11 bases remaining between them. Germline V gene sequence: CDR1 SGHRS, CDR2 YFSETQ. Repertoires were generated with immunoSEQ multiplex PCR, while TCRdb's copy carries only in-frame clones and drops some. The sample records around 140,000 clones, roughly nine tenths being singletons. The J gene is TRBJ1-3, the V gene TRBV5-1, with D possibly being TRBD1 (6 bases). The starting material was peripheral blood, obtained 28 days after the second AZD1222 dose. The clonotype comes from an adult who received the AZD1222 COVID-19 vaccine. This CDR3 is CASAEGGSGNTIYF. The DNA for the CDR3 is TGCGCCAGCGCCGAGGGGGGCTCTGGAAACACCATATATTTT.